These T cell receptor beta chains were read from a single sample in a study of control samples from healthy donors and cancer patients. Assay used: immunoSEQ multiplex PCR; TCRdb lists only in-frame clones, some missing. The sample consists of under 200,000 clones, roughly 94% of them appearing once. Sequences were obtained from PBMCs. Receptors were obtained from a man in his sixties with colorectal cancer. Both conserved end residues are part of each CDR3. A D gene is named only where the DNA matches it firmly.

TRBJ2-7 | TRBV10-3 | TRBD2 | CAISDPGLAGGLSYEQYF | TGTGCCATCAGTGATCCCGGACTAGCGGGGGGTCTCTCCTACGAGCAGTACTTC
TRBJ1-1 | TRBV2 | - | CASSVGQGRVTEAFF | TGTGCCAGCAGTGTCGGTCAGGGGCGGGTCACTGAAGCTTTCTTT
TRBJ2-1 | TRBV7-2 | TRBD1 | CASSSRGSANEQFF | TGTGCCAGCAGCTCCAGGGGGTCTGCCAATGAGCAGTTCTTC
TRBJ1-3 | TRBV14 | - | CASSQAPSSGNTIYF | TGTGCCAGCAGCCAAGCCCCAAGCTCTGGAAACACCATATATTTT
TRBJ2-1 | TRBV5-8 | - | CASSLAGGASIGFF | TGTGCCAGCAGCTTGGCCGGGGGAGCGAGCATCGGATTCTTC
TRBJ2-5 | TRBV7-9 | TRBD1 | CASSQDRGETQYF | TGTGCCAGCAGCCAGGACAGGGGTGAGACCCAGTACTTC
TRBJ2-7 | TRBV13 | TRBD2 | CASSITGTSGEFSSYEQYF | TGTGCCAGCAGCATAACCGGGACTAGCGGGGAGTTTAGCTCCTACGAGCAGTACTTC
TRBJ2-2 | TRBV7-9 | - | CASSSDASANTGELFF | TGTGCCAGCAGCTCCGACGCCTCCGCGAACACCGGGGAGCTGTTTTTT
TRBJ2-1 | TRBV19 | - | CASSMTADNEQFF | TGTGCCAGTAGTATGACAGCCGACAATGAGCAGTTCTTC
TRBJ2-5 | TRBV10-1 | TRBD2 | CASSESRGGQETQYF | TGCGCCAGCAGTGAGTCGCGGGGGGGCCAAGAGACCCAGTACTTC
TRBJ2-5 | TRBV7-9 | - | CASSLETQYF | TGTGCCAGCAGCTTAGAAACCCAGTACTTC
TRBJ2-6 | TRBV7-9 | - | CASSPRDWASGANVLTF | TGTGCCAGCAGCCCCCGCGACTGGGCCTCTGGGGCCAACGTCCTGACTTTC
TRBJ1-1 | TRBV4-1 | TRBD1 | CASSNDRATEAFF | TGCGCCAGCAGCAACGACAGGGCAACTGAAGCTTTCTTT
TRBJ1-2 | TRBV4-1 | - | CASSQPDRNYGYTF | TGCGCCAGCAGCCAACCCGACAGGAACTATGGCTACACCTTC
TRBJ2-1 | TRBV30 | - | CAWSVLDAEQFF | TGTGCCTGGAGTGTTTTGGATGCTGAGCAGTTCTTC
TRBJ1-5 | TRBV30 | - | CAWSADGSGPQHF | TGTGCCTGGAGTGCCGACGGATCGGGGCCCCAGCATTTT
TRBJ1-2 | TRBV7-9 | TRBD1 | CASSFSTGAEYGYTF | TGTGCCAGCAGCTTTTCGACAGGGGCTGAGTATGGCTACACCTTC
TRBJ2-3 | TRBV19 | TRBD2 | CASSIERGVTDTQYF | TGTGCCAGTAGTATTGAACGGGGGGTCACAGATACGCAGTATTTT
TRBJ2-6 | TRBV4-1 | - | CASSQAGLGSGANVLTF | TGCGCCAGCAGCCAAGCAGGGCTTGGCTCTGGGGCCAACGTCCTGACTTTC
TRBJ2-7 | TRBV5-1 | - | CASSSLGTETYEQYF | TGCGCCAGCAGCTCGTTAGGGACGGAGACCTACGAGCAGTACTTC
TRBJ1-2 | TRBV23-1 | - | CASSQQSRTKLKANYGYTF | TGCGCCAGCAGTCAACAATCCAGGACAAAACTCAAAGCTAACTATGGCTACACCTTC
TRBJ2-7 | TRBV18 | - | CASSPQGRRYEQYF | TGTGCCAGCTCACCTCAAGGACGCAGATACGAGCAGTACTTC
TRBJ2-7 | TRBV27 | TRBD1 | CASSLGGQGAYEQYF | TGTGCCAGCAGTTTGGGGGGACAGGGGGCTTACGAGCAGTACTTC